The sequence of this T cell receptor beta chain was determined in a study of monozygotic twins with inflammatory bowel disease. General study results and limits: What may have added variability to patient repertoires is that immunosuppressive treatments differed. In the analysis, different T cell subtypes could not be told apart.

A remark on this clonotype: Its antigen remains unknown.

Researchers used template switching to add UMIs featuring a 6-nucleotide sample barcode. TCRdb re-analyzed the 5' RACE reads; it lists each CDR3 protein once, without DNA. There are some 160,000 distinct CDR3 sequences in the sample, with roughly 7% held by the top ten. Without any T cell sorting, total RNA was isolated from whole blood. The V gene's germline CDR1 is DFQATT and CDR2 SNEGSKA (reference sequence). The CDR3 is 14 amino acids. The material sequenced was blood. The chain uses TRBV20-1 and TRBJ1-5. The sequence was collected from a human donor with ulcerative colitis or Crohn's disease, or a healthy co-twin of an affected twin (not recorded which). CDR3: CSAHLGGGNQPQHF.